This T cell receptor (beta chain) was recovered during a study of tumor-infiltrating lymphocytes in oesophageal squamous cell carcinoma. Between the trimmed V and J ends, which lost 5 bases and 9 bases, there was a span of 17 bases. CDR3 length: 14 amino acids. Via MiXCR, TCRdb re-called the PCR reads, giving one row per CDR3 protein. Of about 11,000 distinct CDR3 sequences listed, roughly 50% are singletons. This chain uses TRBV12-3 or TRBV12-4 with TRBJ2-4; the D gene is possibly TRBD2 (6 bases). Sequencing was performed on esophageal tumor tissue. The receptor was derived from a female donor with esophageal squamous cell carcinoma. CDR3 region: CASSPAGYGSIQYF. The CDR3 nucleotides are TGTGCCAGCAGTCCCGCGGGGTACGGAAGCATTCAGTACTTC.